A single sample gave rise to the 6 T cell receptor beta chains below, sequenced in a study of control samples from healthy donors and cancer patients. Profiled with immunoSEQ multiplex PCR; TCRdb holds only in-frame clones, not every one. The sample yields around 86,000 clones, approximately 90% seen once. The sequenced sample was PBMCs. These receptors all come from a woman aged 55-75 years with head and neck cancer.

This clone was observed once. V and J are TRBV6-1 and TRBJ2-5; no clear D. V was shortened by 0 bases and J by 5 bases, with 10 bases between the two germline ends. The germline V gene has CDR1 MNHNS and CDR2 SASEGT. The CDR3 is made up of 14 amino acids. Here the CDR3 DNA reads TGTGCCAGCAGTGAAGCCCAAGCGTGGGAGACCCAGTACTTC. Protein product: CASSEAQAWETQYF.

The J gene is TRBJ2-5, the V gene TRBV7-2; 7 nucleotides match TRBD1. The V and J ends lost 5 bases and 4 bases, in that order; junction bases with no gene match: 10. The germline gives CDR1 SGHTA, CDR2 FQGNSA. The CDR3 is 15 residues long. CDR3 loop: CASSRTGVRSETQYF. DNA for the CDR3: TGTGCCAGCAGCCGGACAGGAGTGAGGTCAGAGACCCAGTACTTC.

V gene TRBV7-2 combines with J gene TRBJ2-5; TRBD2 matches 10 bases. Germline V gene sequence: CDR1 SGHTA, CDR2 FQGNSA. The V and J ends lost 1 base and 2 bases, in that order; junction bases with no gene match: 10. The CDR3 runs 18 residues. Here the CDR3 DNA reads TGTGCCAGCAGCTTAGGATTGATAAGCGGGAGGGGACAAGAGACCCAGTACTTC. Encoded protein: CASSLGLISGRGQETQYF.

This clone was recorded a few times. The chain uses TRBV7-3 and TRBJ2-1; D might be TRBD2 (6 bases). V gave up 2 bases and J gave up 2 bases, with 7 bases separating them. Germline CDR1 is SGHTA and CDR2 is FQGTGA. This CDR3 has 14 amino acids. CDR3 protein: CASSLAGTYNEQFF. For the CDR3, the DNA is TGTGCCAGCAGCTTAGCGGGAACCTACAATGAGCAGTTCTTC.

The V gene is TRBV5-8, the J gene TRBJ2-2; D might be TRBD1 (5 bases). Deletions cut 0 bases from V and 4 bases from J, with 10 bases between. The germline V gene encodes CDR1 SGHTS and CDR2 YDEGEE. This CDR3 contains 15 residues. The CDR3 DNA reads TGTGCCAGCAGCTTGGAGGGGTCAACCACCGGGGAGCTGTTTTTT. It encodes CASSLEGSTTGELFF.

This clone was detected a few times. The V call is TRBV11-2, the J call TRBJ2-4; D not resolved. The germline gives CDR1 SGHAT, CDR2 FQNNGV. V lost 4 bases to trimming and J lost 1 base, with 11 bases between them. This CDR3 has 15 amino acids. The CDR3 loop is CASSSVVGAKNIQYF. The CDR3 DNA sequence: TGTGCCAGCAGCTCAGTAGTGGGGGCCAAAAACATTCAGTACTTC.